The clone carrying this TCR beta chain showed up many times. This CDR3 has 14 residues. From germline, CDR1 is LNHDA and CDR2 SQIVND (reference sequence). Trimming cost V 7 bases and J 8 bases; bases outside gene matches: 8. TCR beta VDJ and CDR3 profiles were obtained from a genomic DNA template. TCRdb re-called the reads through MiXCR, storing one row per CDR3 protein. Among around 220,000 distinct CDR3 sequences listed, under 50% were seen once. The sample belongs to a study of CD8+CD57+ T cells in acquired aplastic anemia. By flow cytometry, patients selected for sequencing had shown an expansion of CD8+CD57+ cells. Patients uniformly had severe acquired aplastic anemia.

The chain uses TRBV19 and TRBJ1-6; 7 bases are a match to TRBD1. Sample: sorted CD4+, CD8+, or CD8+CD57+ T cells (not recorded which) from PBMCs. This receptor was taken from a human donor with aplastic anemia. CDR3 in DNA: TGTGCCAGTACCGGCACAGGGGTCTATTCACCCCTCCACTTT. Amino acid sequence: CASTGTGVYSPLHF.